What follows are 29 T cell receptor beta chains derived from one specimen sequenced in a study of control samples from healthy donors and cancer patients. The data were produced by immunoSEQ multiplex PCR, yet TCRdb's version contains in-frame clones alone and is incomplete. The table includes roughly 63,000 clones, around 90% detected once. The sample consisted of PBMCs. These receptors originate from a man aged 60 to 75 with colorectal cancer.

The chain combines TRBV6-1 with TRBJ1-4; D unresolved. V gave up 3 bases and J gave up 0 bases, with 14 bases separating them. Looked up from germline, CDR1 is MNHNS and CDR2 is SASEGT. This CDR3 comprises 17 residues. The CDR3 here is CASSEDLRRATNEKLFF. The CDR3 DNA reads as TGTGCCAGCAGTGAGGACCTTAGGAGGGCAACTAATGAAAAACTGTTTTTT.

The chain employs TRBV7-9 and TRBJ1-2, with TRBD1 identical over 8 bases. CDR1 is SEHNR and CDR2 is FQNEAQ in the germline V gene (reference sequence). With V trimmed by 4 bases and J by 3 bases, 19 bases remained unmatched. The CDR3 sequence is 19 residues long. CDR3 nucleotides: TGTGCCAGCAGCTCAATTTGGACAGGGAAGGAGAAGTCGGACTATGGCTACACCTTC. Amino acids: CASSSIWTGKEKSDYGYTF.

The chain is built from TRBV5-1 and TRBJ1-3, with TRBD1 as a possible D gene (5 bases). With 4 bases removed from V and 0 bases from J, the gap between germline ends came to 8 bases. The CDR3 totals 14 residues. The germline CDR1 and CDR2 sequences are SGHRS and YFSETQ. CDR3 amino acids: CASSIGTSGNTIYF. CDR3 DNA: TGCGCCAGCAGCATAGGGACCTCTGGAAACACCATATATTTT.

V is TRBV5-1 and J is TRBJ1-4; D perhaps matches TRBD1 (6 bases). Trimming took off 4 bases at V and 5 bases at J, with 12 bases between the two ends. CDR3 length equals 14 residues. Looked up from germline, CDR1 is SGHRS and CDR2 is YFSETQ. The CDR3 loop reads CASSRDRLNEKLFF. The CDR3 DNA reads as TGCGCCAGCAGCCGCGACAGGCTGAATGAAAAACTGTTTTTT.

The chain combines TRBV27 with TRBJ2-5; 8 nucleotides agree with TRBD2. V lost 1 base, J lost 1 base, and 2 bases stayed unmatched. This CDR3 spans 15 amino acids. The germline V gene has CDR1 MNHEY and CDR2 SMNVEV (reference sequence). This CDR3 reads CASSLLAGSQETQYF. The CDR3 DNA reads as TGTGCCAGCAGTTTATTAGCGGGGAGCCAAGAGACCCAGTACTTC.

The V gene is TRBV7-8, the J gene TRBJ1-2; a possible D gene is TRBD1 (6 bases). V was trimmed by 5 bases and J by 7 bases, leaving 23 bases between them. Germline V lookup: CDR1 SGHVS, CDR2 FQNEAQ. This CDR3 spans 16 amino acids. The chain's CDR3 is CASSLSTTPGATGYTF. CDR3 nucleotide sequence: TGTGCCAGCAGCCTATCTACTACTCCAGGGGCCACTGGCTACACCTTC.

The chain employs TRBV6-2 or TRBV6-3 and TRBJ2-1; 13 positions match TRBD2. J was trimmed by 10 bases and V by 3 bases; bases with no gene match: 6. The CDR3 has 15 amino acids. Looked up from germline, CDR1 is MNHEY and CDR2 is SVGEGT. CDR3 protein: CASSYTRLAGGEQFF. CDR3 DNA: TGTGCCAGCAGTTATACGAGACTAGCGGGGGGAGAGCAGTTCTTC.

V gene TRBV30 combines with J gene TRBJ1-2; a weak D match, TRBD1 (5 bases). Trimming stripped 4 bases from V and 4 bases from J, with 16 bases between. Germline values: CDR1 GTSNPN, CDR2 SVGIG (reference sequence). The CDR3 runs 14 residues. The CDR3 loop is CAWNPATAIYGYTF. DNA for the CDR3: TGTGCCTGGAACCCCGCGACAGCGATCTATGGCTACACCTTC. The full variable domain, in which reference TRBV30 and TRBJ1-2 provide the parts outside the CDR3, is SQTIHQWPATLVQPVGSPLSLECTVEGTSNPNLYWYRQAAGRGLQLLFYSVGIGQISSEVPQNLSASRPQDRQFILSSKKLLLSDSGFYLCAWNPATAIYGYTFGSGTRLTVV.

In this sample, this clone turned up once. The chain uses TRBV16 and TRBJ1-4; 9 bases map to TRBD1. This CDR3 contains 16 residues. CDR1 KGHSY and CDR2 FQNENV come from the germline V gene. The trim removed 4 bases at V and 3 bases at J, leaving 6 bases unmatched. The CDR3 coding sequence is TGTGCCAGCAGCCCCCCGGGACAGGGACCTAATGAAAAACTGTTTTTT. As protein: CASSPPGQGPNEKLFF.

V usage is TRBV9 and J usage is TRBJ1-2, with D possibly matching TRBD1 (5 bases). CDR3 length: 15 amino acids. The V end lost 3 bases, the J end lost 0 bases, and 12 bases lay between the germline ends. Germline assignment: CDR1 SGDLS and CDR2 YYNGEE. CDR3: CASSEGSLSNYGYTF. CDR3 nucleotide sequence: TGTGCCAGCAGCGAGGGGAGTTTGTCTAACTATGGCTACACCTTC.

The rearrangement links TRBV4-1 to TRBJ1-2; D is undetermined. The CDR3 sequence is 15 residues long. V was clipped by 0 bases and J by 12 bases, with 20 bases between them. CDR1 is MGHRA, CDR2 YSYEKL, per germline. The CDR3 protein is CASSQDLINLREDTF. The CDR3 DNA follows: TGCGCCAGCAGCCAAGATCTTATTAATCTAAGGGAAGACACCTTC.

V gene TRBV7-2 combines with J gene TRBJ2-1; 7 bases are shared with TRBD1. Germline V CDR1 and CDR2: SGHTA, FQGNSA. The CDR3 length is 15 residues. J gave up 7 bases and V 1 base, and 7 bases lay outside the gene matches. In DNA, the CDR3 is TGTGCCAGCAGCTTAGGAAGGGGGCTGGGGAATGAGCAGTTCTTC. Its translation: CASSLGRGLGNEQFF. Supplemented by reference TRBV7-2 and TRBJ2-1, the full variable domain reads GAGVSQSPSNKVTEKGKDVELRCDPISGHTALYWYRQSLGQGLEFLIYFQGNSAPDKSGLPSDRFSAERTGGSVSTLTIQRTQQEDSAVYLCASSLGRGLGNEQFFGPGTRLTVL.

The V call is TRBV9, the J call TRBJ2-7; 8 bases line up with TRBD1. The ends lost 0 bases at V and 4 bases at J; junction bases unmatched: 3. CDR1 is SGDLS and CDR2 is YYNGEE in the germline V gene. CDR3 length: 14 amino acids. The CDR3 loop reads CASSVAQGEYEQYF. In nucleotides, the CDR3 is TGTGCCAGCAGCGTAGCACAGGGGGAGTACGAGCAGTACTTC.

The CDR3 region has the DNA TGTGCCAGTAGTATGGGCCCAGCCAAAAACATTCAGTACTTC. This encodes CASSMGPAKNIQYF. This chain joins TRBV19 and TRBJ2-4, with no clear D. Trimming removed 3 bases from V and 0 bases from J, with 6 bases in between. Germline V gene sequence: CDR1 LNHDA, CDR2 SQIVND (reference sequence). The CDR3 is 14 amino acids.

This chain joins TRBV5-4 and TRBJ2-4; D is unclear. The CDR3 is made up of 14 amino acids. V shed 0 bases and J shed 0 bases, with 4 bases lying between them. Germline CDR1 and CDR2: SGHNT and YYREEE (reference sequence). The CDR3 region is CASSLGVAKNIQYF. The CDR3 region has the DNA TGTGCCAGCAGCTTGGGTGTAGCCAAAAACATTCAGTACTTC.

The V gene is TRBV5-4, the J gene TRBJ2-1, with D perhaps TRBD2 (7 bases). V lost 3 bases and J lost 6, with 19 bases in between. The CDR3 has 16 residues. From germline, CDR1 is SGHNT and CDR2 YYREEE (reference sequence). CDR3 residues: CASSSFWGGQVNEQFF. DNA of the CDR3: TGTGCCAGCAGCTCCTTTTGGGGGGGCCAAGTCAATGAGCAGTTCTTC. The variable domain in full, completed from reference TRBV5-4 and TRBJ2-1, reads ETGVTQSPTHLIKTRGQQVTLRCSSQSGHNTVSWYQQALGQGPQFIFQYYREEENGRGNFPPRFSGLQFPNYSSELNVNALELDDSALYLCASSSFWGGQVNEQFFGPGTRLTVL.

This clone was picked up one time. CDR3 coding DNA: TGTGCCAGCAGCTTAGGAACAGATACGCAGTATTTT. Its protein is CASSLGTDTQYF. V gene TRBV11-3 combines with J gene TRBJ2-3; the D is unclear. The V gene's germline CDR1 is SGHNT and CDR2 YENEEA. V was cut by 1 base and J by 3 bases, with 2 bases left in between. The CDR3 is 12 amino acids.

The chain is built from TRBV7-2 and TRBJ2-3; 12 bases map to TRBD2. Germline trimming cut 5 bases from V and 4 bases from J; bases unmatched to any gene: 4. The germline V gene encodes CDR1 SGHTA and CDR2 FQGNSA. The CDR3 has 15 amino acids. CDR3 sequence: CASSPSSGGADTQYF. The CDR3 DNA follows: TGTGCCAGCAGCCCCTCTAGCGGGGGGGCAGATACGCAGTATTTT.

The chain carries TRBV2 and TRBJ2-2, with a tentative D call TRBD2 (5 bases). Germline V gene data show CDR1 as SNHLY and CDR2 as FYNNEI. This CDR3 is built from 13 residues. The V gene lost 6 bases and the J gene lost 13 bases, with 18 bases spanning the gap. CDR3 sequence (DNA): TGTGCCAGCAGAAGAATCAGTCCAAGCGGGCTGTTTTTT. It is translated as CASRRISPSGLFF.

This rearrangement joins TRBV4-2 to TRBJ2-5; the D call may be TRBD1 or TRBD2 (5 bases each). The V end lost 1 base, the J end lost 5 bases, and 8 bases lay between the germline ends. CDR3 length equals 13 residues. Germline-derived CDR1 and CDR2 are LGHNA and YNFKEQ. CDR3 protein: CASSQVWGETQYF. The CDR3 coding sequence is TGTGCCAGCAGCCAAGTGTGGGGGGAGACCCAGTACTTC.

The genes are TRBV5-1 and TRBJ1-6; 7 positions match TRBD1. Germline V gives CDR1 SGHRS, CDR2 YFSETQ. Trimming cost V 4 bases and J 0 bases; bases outside gene matches: 7. The CDR3 totals 17 residues. The CDR3 is CASSPNSGGSYNSPLHF. CDR3 DNA: TGCGCCAGCAGCCCTAATTCAGGGGGCTCCTATAATTCACCCCTCCACTTT.

V gene TRBV6-5 combines with J gene TRBJ1-1, with D possibly TRBD1 on 6 matching bases. In germline, CDR1 is MNHEY, CDR2 SVGAGI. Trimming took off 2 bases at V and 6 bases at J, with 16 bases between the two ends. This CDR3 contains 15 residues. CDR3 nucleotides: TGTGCCAGCAGTTACACCCGAGGGGGGAGGCCTGAAGCTTTCTTT. It is translated as CASSYTRGGRPEAFF.

The V call is TRBV6-5, the J call TRBJ2-7, with D perhaps TRBD1 or TRBD2 (5 bases each). Germline assignment: CDR1 MNHEY and CDR2 SVGAGI. V was pared by 2 bases and J by 3 bases, with 11 bases between. This CDR3 is built from 14 residues. The CDR3 DNA is TGTGCCAGCAGTTACGGGGGACCCCACTACGAGCAGTACTTC. Translating gives CASSYGGPHYEQYF.

This chain links TRBV6-5 with TRBJ1-5, with D maybe TRBD1 (6 bases). The CDR3 runs to 13 residues. Germline loops: CDR1 MNHEY, CDR2 SVGAGI. The V and J ends lost 6 bases and 6 bases respectively, with 12 bases between them. The CDR3 loop is CASRYREVQPQHF. The CDR3 nucleotides are TGTGCCAGCAGGTACAGGGAAGTTCAGCCCCAGCATTTT.

The rearrangement joins TRBV6-5 to TRBJ2-3; 9 nucleotides align to TRBD2. Germline CDR1 is MNHEY and CDR2 is SVGAGI. V was pared by 2 bases and J by 4 bases, with 4 bases of the junction left unmatched. The CDR3 length is 15 residues. The CDR3: CASSYVGTSPDTQYF. CDR3 nucleotide sequence: TGTGCCAGCAGTTACGTTGGGACTAGCCCAGATACGCAGTATTTT.

The chain links TRBV19 to TRBJ2-2; TRBD1 or TRBD2 may be the D gene (6 bases each). The germline CDR1 and CDR2 sequences are LNHDA and SQIVND (reference sequence). CDR3 size: 15 residues. The V end lost 9 bases, the J end lost 3 bases, and 17 bases lay between the germline ends. The CDR3: CASLKRGLDTGELFF. The CDR3, as DNA: TGTGCCAGCCTTAAACGGGGGCTCGACACCGGGGAGCTGTTTTTT.

This clone was seen a few times. This chain joins TRBV11-2 and TRBJ1-3; TRBD1 might be the D (5 bases). The CDR3 totals 16 residues. V was cut by 0 bases and J by 7 bases, with 16 bases left in between. Germline-derived CDR1 and CDR2 are SGHAT and FQNNGV. The CDR3 region is CASSLDMDTAGNTIYF. CDR3 in DNA: TGTGCCAGCAGCTTAGATATGGACACGGCCGGGAACACCATATATTTT.

V usage is TRBV7-9 and J usage is TRBJ2-5; 10 bases are shared with TRBD2. The CDR3 is 16 amino acids. V dropped 5 bases and J dropped 1; count of bases not matched to a gene: 7. Per germline, CDR1 SEHNR and CDR2 FQNEAQ (reference sequence). The CDR3 is CASSLGLAGAQETQYF. CDR3 nucleotide sequence: TGTGCCAGCAGCCTAGGGCTAGCGGGGGCCCAAGAGACCCAGTACTTC.

The V gene is TRBV19, the J gene TRBJ2-3; 9 bases line up with TRBD1. CDR3 length: 15 amino acids. CDR1 and CDR2 from the germline V gene are LNHDA and SQIVND (reference sequence). J gave up 2 bases and V 4 bases, and 4 bases lay outside the gene matches. The CDR3 sequence: CASSTGTGSTDTQYF. The DNA for the CDR3 is TGTGCCAGTAGTACCGGGACAGGGTCCACAGATACGCAGTATTTT.